This entry is about one T cell receptor (beta chain). The source of the sample is a study of Ad26.COV2.S vaccination and SARS-CoV-2 variants. Clones were read by immunoSEQ multiplex PCR, and TCRdb kept only the in-frame ones, dropping some. The sample has roughly 92,000 clones, 82% seen once; the top ten hold approximately 15%. This CDR3 region has 20 residues. Unmatched junction bases numbered 18, after V lost 4 bases and J lost 5 bases. CDR1 and CDR2 (germline): MNHNS, SASEGT. The V and J genes are TRBV6-1 and TRBJ2-2; 11 bases line up with TRBD2. The receptor was isolated from a human donor who had recovered from COVID-19. Source: peripheral blood, taken after recovery from COVID-19. CDR3: CASSATSGGLPSTVTGELFF. In DNA, the CDR3 is TGTGCCAGCAGTGCCACTAGCGGGGGTCTCCCCTCAACTGTGACCGGGGAGCTGTTTTTT.